The 18 T cell receptor beta chains reported below all come from one sample, sequenced in a study of T cell responses to AZD1222 COVID-19 vaccine. The data were produced by immunoSEQ multiplex PCR, yet TCRdb's version contains in-frame clones alone and is incomplete. The sample gives about 160,000 clones, 88% of which show up once; about 4.3% is in the top ten. The sample in question was peripheral blood, obtained 28 days after the second AZD1222 dose. These receptors were obtained from an adult who received the AZD1222 COVID-19 vaccine.

This chain connects TRBV29-1 to TRBJ1-1; D is undetermined. Per germline, CDR1 SQVTM and CDR2 ANQGSEA. The CDR3 covers 12 residues. V dropped 7 bases and J dropped 5 bases, with 14 bases sitting between them. The CDR3 loop is CSAWSPGTEAFF. The CDR3 region has the DNA TGCAGCGCCTGGAGCCCCGGGACTGAAGCTTTCTTT. Looking up the rest from reference TRBV29-1 and TRBJ1-1 gives the full variable domain: SAVISQKPSRDICQRGTSLTIQCQVDSQVTMMFWYRQQPGQSLTLIATANQGSEATYESGFVIDKFPISRPNLTFSTLTVSNMSPEDSSIYLCSAWSPGTEAFFGQGTRLTVV.

The chain is built from TRBV7-2 and TRBJ2-2, with D perhaps being TRBD1 or TRBD2 (6 bases each). Germline loops: CDR1 SGHTA, CDR2 FQGNSA. Deletions cut 3 bases from V and 2 bases from J, with 10 bases between. The CDR3 runs 15 residues. CDR3 DNA sequence: TGTGCCAGCAGCTTCGGAGGGGGTAACACCGGGGAGCTGTTTTTT. The encoded protein is CASSFGGGNTGELFF.

This clone appeared a few times. The rearrangement uses TRBV9 and TRBJ1-1, with D possibly being TRBD1 (5 bases). Germline V gene lookup returns CDR1 SGDLS and CDR2 YYNGEE. V shed 3 bases and J shed 7 bases, with 19 bases lying between them. The CDR3 contains 15 residues. CDR3 sequence reads: CASSALRGKGSEAFF. CDR3 sequence (DNA): TGTGCCAGCAGCGCCCTGCGGGGGAAAGGCAGTGAAGCTTTCTTT.

In nucleotides, the CDR3 is TGTGCCAGCAGCTCCCTCGGGGTCACCGGGGAGCTGTTTTTT. Protein product: CASSSLGVTGELFF. The V call is TRBV7-9, the J call TRBJ2-2; maybe TRBD2 (5 bases). The ends were cut back, 4 bases at V and 4 bases at J, with 10 bases in the middle. The V gene's germline CDR1 is SEHNR and CDR2 FQNEAQ (reference sequence). CDR3 length: 14 residues.

The chain recombines TRBV5-4 with TRBJ1-3, with D possibly TRBD1 on 6 matching bases. The V end was cut by 7 bases, the J end by 0 bases, with 14 bases between. The CDR3 is 15 amino acids. Per germline, CDR1 SGHNT and CDR2 YYREEE (reference sequence). In DNA form, the CDR3 reads TGTGCCAGCCACGAAGGGGGTAGCTCTGGAAACACCATATATTTT. This codes for CASHEGGSSGNTIYF.

The chain couples TRBV5-1 to TRBJ2-7; the D is unclear. V was cut by 4 bases and J by 2 bases, with 16 bases left in between. Germline V gene sequence: CDR1 SGHRS, CDR2 YFSETQ. The CDR3 totals 15 residues. The CDR3 spells CASSPTQAGTYEQYF. The CDR3 DNA reads TGCGCCAGCAGCCCAACCCAGGCCGGAACCTACGAGCAGTACTTC.

The V call is TRBV30, the J call TRBJ2-5; possible D gene TRBD1, 5 bases. The germline CDR1 and CDR2 sequences are GTSNPN and SVGIG (reference sequence). The CDR3 is 14 amino acids. Trimming cost V 1 base and J 4 bases, with 13 bases left between them. The CDR3 region is CAWSALGLRETQYF. The CDR3 coding sequence is TGTGCCTGGAGTGCTTTGGGGCTTCGAGAGACCCAGTACTTC.

The CDR3 sequence is CASSFSEGEQYF. The DNA for the CDR3 is TGTGCCAGCAGCTTCAGTGAAGGAGAGCAGTACTTC. The chain links TRBV13 to TRBJ2-7; no firm D call. CDR3 length: 12 residues. The ends were cut back, 3 bases at V and 7 bases at J, with 10 bases in the middle. Germline V lookup: CDR1 PRHDT, CDR2 FYEKMQ (reference sequence).

The CDR3 is CASSPSGNNEQFF. Written as DNA, the CDR3 is TGTGCCAGCAGCCCATCCGGGAACAATGAGCAGTTCTTC. The chain couples TRBV9 to TRBJ2-1; the D gene is possibly TRBD2 (5 bases). V was clipped by 4 bases and J by 5 bases, with 10 bases between them. The V gene's germline CDR1 is SGDLS and CDR2 YYNGEE. The CDR3 contains 13 residues.

The chain links TRBV30 to TRBJ2-7, with 7 bases identical to TRBD1. From germline, CDR1 is GTSNPN and CDR2 SVGIG (reference sequence). The V segment lost 4 bases and the J segment 0 bases; nucleotides outside the gene matches: 6. The CDR3 consists of 14 residues. The CDR3 protein is CAWTGQQTSYEQYF. In DNA, the CDR3 is TGTGCCTGGACGGGACAGCAAACCTCCTACGAGCAGTACTTC. Together with reference TRBV30 and TRBJ2-7, the CDR3 gives the full variable domain: SQTIHQWPATLVQPVGSPLSLECTVEGTSNPNLYWYRQAAGRGLQLLFYSVGIGQISSEVPQNLSASRPQDRQFILSSKKLLLSDSGFYLCAWTGQQTSYEQYFGPGTRLTVT.

The chain uses TRBV19 and TRBJ1-1, with D hard to call. Trimming pared 1 base from V and 1 base from J, leaving 7 bases between. CDR1 and CDR2 from the germline V gene are LNHDA and SQIVND (reference sequence). The CDR3 has 14 residues. The CDR3 region is CASSIGRANTEAFF. CDR3 in DNA: TGTGCCAGTAGTATAGGAAGAGCGAACACTGAAGCTTTCTTT.

The V call is TRBV6-5, the J call TRBJ1-1, with a possible D match to TRBD1 (5 bases). This CDR3 has 15 residues. The germline V and J ends were trimmed by 2 bases and 3 bases, with 13 bases remaining between them. Germline V gene lookup returns CDR1 MNHEY and CDR2 SVGAGI. DNA for the CDR3: TGTGCCAGCAGTTACAGGGCCAGGGCAGACACTGAAGCTTTCTTT. Its translation is CASSYRARADTEAFF.

This chain uses TRBV2 with TRBJ1-6; D is perhaps TRBD1 (5 bases). This CDR3 has 15 residues. From germline, CDR1 is SNHLY and CDR2 FYNNEI. Between the trimmed V and J ends, which lost 3 bases and 0 bases, there was a span of 6 bases. The CDR3 loop reads CASSDGGSYNSPLHF. CDR3 nucleotide sequence: TGTGCCAGCAGTGATGGGGGCTCCTATAATTCACCCCTCCACTTT. Full variable domain (outside the CDR3, taken from reference TRBV2 and TRBJ1-6): EPEVTQTPSHQVTQMGQEVILRCVPISNHLYFYWYRQILGQKVEFLVSFYNNEISEKSEIFDDQFSVERPDGSNFTLKIRSTKLEDSAMYFCASSDGGSYNSPLHFGNGTRLTVT.

The chain has TRBV5-1 and TRBJ1-4, with 8 bases matching TRBD1. J gave up 9 bases and V 5 bases, and 9 bases lay outside the gene matches. Germline loops: CDR1 SGHRS, CDR2 YFSETQ. The CDR3 contains 14 residues. The CDR3: CASRETGDQKKLFF. The CDR3, as DNA: TGCGCCAGCAGGGAGACAGGGGATCAGAAAAAACTGTTTTTT.

The chain recombines TRBV5-1 with TRBJ2-5, with TRBD1 matching 7 bases. Germline CDR1 is SGHRS and CDR2 is YFSETQ. Trimming cost V 4 bases and J 5 bases; bases outside gene matches: 11. The CDR3 extends over 15 amino acids. The CDR3 bases are TGCGCCAGCAGCGTCAAGACAGGGATATGGGAGACCCAGTACTTC. Translating gives CASSVKTGIWETQYF.

The chain employs TRBV5-5 and TRBJ2-7, with unresolved D. The CDR3 totals 11 residues. Germline CDR1 SGHKS, CDR2 YYEKEE (reference sequence). Trimming stripped 7 bases from V and 4 bases from J, with 9 bases between. CDR3 coding DNA: TGTGCCAGCCGAAATACTTACGAGCAGTACTTC. It codes for CASRNTYEQYF. Variable domain in full (rest from reference TRBV5-5 and TRBJ2-7): DAGVTQSPTHLIKTRGQQVTLRCSPISGHKSVSWYQQVLGQGPQFIFQYYEKEERGRGNFPDRFSARQFPNYSSELNVNALLLGDSALYLCASRNTYEQYFGPGTRLTVT.

V usage is TRBV18 and J usage is TRBJ1-6; a weak D match, TRBD1 (5 bases). CDR3 length: 16 residues. V was cut by 4 bases and J by 12 bases, with 22 bases left in between. Germline V lookup: CDR1 KGHSH, CDR2 LQKENI. The CDR3: CASSLFQPGRQEPLHF. The CDR3 region has the DNA TGTGCCAGCTCACTATTCCAACCGGGACGGCAAGAACCCCTCCACTTT.

This clone occurred once. The chain has TRBV15 and TRBJ1-4; 7 nucleotides line up with TRBD1. Per the germline V gene, CDR1 is LNHNV and CDR2 is YYDKDF (reference sequence). There are 15 residues in the CDR3. Trimming cost V 0 bases and J 8 bases; bases outside gene matches: 6. The CDR3 protein is CATSRETGLTEKLFF. The CDR3 bases are TGTGCCACCAGCAGAGAGACAGGGCTCACAGAAAAACTGTTTTTT.